This TCR beta chain was sequenced for a study of blood T cell repertoires in COVID-19. Looking at the study overall: Collection of acute and convalescent COVID-19 samples took place in the United States, Italy and Spain. PBMCs, B-cell-depleted T cells, or T cells were the source of the cDNA or gDNA that made up the material.

Patients from Seattle were sampled longitudinally, starting during active infection. Per the original methods: The authors estimated nucleated cell counts from reference gene primer amplification. Generated by immunoSEQ multiplex PCR, the TCRdb table keeps only in-frame clones and is missing some. The V and J calls and clone size come from that table; D and trimming were worked out from the DNA. This sample has approximately 330,000 clones, with over 80% found just once. The CDR3 extends over 12 amino acids. The germline V gene has CDR1 MDHEN and CDR2 SYDVKM. The germline V and J ends were trimmed by 6 bases and 4 bases, with 9 bases remaining between them.

V and J are TRBV28 and TRBJ1-1; unclear D gene. What was sequenced was peripheral blood. The sequence came from a man younger than 45 with COVID-19, enrolled during active disease. The CDR3 DNA reads as TGTGCCAGCAGCCCCGGGATCACTGAAGCTTTCTTT. This codes for CASSPGITEAFF.